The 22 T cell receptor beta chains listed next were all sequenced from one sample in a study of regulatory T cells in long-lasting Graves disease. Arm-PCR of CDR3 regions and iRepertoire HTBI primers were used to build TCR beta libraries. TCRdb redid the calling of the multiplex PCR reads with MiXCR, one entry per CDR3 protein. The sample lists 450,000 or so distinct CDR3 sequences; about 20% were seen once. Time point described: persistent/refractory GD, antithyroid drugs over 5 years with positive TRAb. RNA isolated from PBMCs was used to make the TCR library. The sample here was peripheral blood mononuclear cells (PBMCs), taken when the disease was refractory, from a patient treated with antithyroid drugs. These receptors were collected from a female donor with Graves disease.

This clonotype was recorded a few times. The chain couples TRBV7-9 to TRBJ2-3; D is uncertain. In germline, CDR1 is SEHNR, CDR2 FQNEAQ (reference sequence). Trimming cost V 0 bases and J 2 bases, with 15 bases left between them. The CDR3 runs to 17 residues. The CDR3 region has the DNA TGTGCCAGCAGCTTAGCGCCTGGAACCCCCCACACAGATACGCAGTATTTT. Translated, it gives CASSLAPGTPHTDTQYF.

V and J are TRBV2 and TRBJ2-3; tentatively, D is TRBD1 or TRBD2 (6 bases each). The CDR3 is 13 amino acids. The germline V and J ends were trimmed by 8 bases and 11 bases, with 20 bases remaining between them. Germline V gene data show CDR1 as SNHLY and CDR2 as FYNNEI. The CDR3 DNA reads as TGTGCCAGCCGTTTCGGGGGCCGGAGGGAGCAGTATTTT. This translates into CASRFGGRREQYF. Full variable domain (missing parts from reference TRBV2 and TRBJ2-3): EPEVTQTPSHQVTQMGQEVILRCVPISNHLYFYWYRQILGQKVEFLVSFYNNEISEKSEIFDDQFSVERPDGSNFTLKIRSTKLEDSAMYFCASRFGGRREQYFGPGTRLTVL.

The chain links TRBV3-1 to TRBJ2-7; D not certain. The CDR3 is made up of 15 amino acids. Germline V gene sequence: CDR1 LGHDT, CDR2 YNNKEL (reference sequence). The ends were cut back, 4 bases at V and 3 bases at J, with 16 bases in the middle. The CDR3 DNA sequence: TGTGCCAGCAGCCGTTCCGGACGCACCCTCTACGAGCAGTACTTC. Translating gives CASSRSGRTLYEQYF.

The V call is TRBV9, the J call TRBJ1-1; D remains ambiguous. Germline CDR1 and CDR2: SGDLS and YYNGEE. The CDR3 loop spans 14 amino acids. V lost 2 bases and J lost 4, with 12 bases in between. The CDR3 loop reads CASSVIITGTEAFF. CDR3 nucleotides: TGTGCCAGCAGCGTTATCATTACCGGCACTGAAGCTTTCTTT.

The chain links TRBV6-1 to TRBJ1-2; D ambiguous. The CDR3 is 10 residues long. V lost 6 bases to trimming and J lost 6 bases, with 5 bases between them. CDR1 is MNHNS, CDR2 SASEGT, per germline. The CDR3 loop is CASSLDGYTF. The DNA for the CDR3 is TGTGCCAGCAGCTTAGATGGCTACACCTTC.

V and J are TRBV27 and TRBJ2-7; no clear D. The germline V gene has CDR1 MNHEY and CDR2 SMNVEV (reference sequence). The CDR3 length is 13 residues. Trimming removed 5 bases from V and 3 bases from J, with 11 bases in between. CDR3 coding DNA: TGTGCCAGCAGTCGCGGAACGCACTACGAGCAGTACTTC. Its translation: CASSRGTHYEQYF.

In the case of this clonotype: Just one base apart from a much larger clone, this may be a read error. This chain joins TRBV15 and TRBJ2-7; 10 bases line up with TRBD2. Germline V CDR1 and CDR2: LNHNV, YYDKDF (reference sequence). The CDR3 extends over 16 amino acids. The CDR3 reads CATGRDSGRSSYEQYF. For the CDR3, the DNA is TGTGCCACCGGCAGAGATAGCGGGAGGAGCTCCTACGAGCAGTACTTC. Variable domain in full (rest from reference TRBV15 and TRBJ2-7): DAMVIQNPRYQVTQFGKPVTLSCSQTLNHNVMYWYQQKSSQAPKLLFHYYDKDFNNEADTPDNFQSRRPNTSFCFLDIRSPGLGDTAMYLCATGRDSGRSSYEQYFGPGTRLTVT.

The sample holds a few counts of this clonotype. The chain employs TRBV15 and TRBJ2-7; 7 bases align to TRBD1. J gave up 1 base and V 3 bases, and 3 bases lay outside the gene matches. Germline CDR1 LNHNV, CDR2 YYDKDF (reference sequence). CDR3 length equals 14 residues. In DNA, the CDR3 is TGTGCCACCAGCAGTTACAGGGGATCCTACGAGCAGTACTTC. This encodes CATSSYRGSYEQYF. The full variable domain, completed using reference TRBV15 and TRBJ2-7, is DAMVIQNPRYQVTQFGKPVTLSCSQTLNHNVMYWYQQKSSQAPKLLFHYYDKDFNNEADTPDNFQSRRPNTSFCFLDIRSPGLGDTAMYLCATSSYRGSYEQYFGPGTRLTVT.

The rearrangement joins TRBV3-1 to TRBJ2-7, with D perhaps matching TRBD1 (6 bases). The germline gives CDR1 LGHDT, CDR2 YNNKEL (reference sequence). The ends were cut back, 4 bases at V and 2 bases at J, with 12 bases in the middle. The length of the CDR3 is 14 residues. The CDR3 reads CASSRGQFTYEQYF. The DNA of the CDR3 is TGTGCCAGCAGCCGAGGACAGTTTACCTACGAGCAGTACTTC.

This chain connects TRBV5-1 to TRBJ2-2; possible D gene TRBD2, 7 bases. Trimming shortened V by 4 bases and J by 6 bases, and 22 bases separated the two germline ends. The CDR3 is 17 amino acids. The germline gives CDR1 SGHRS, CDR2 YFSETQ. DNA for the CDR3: TGCGCCAGCAGCCCACGGACAGTTGGCGGGAGAGCCGGGGAGCTGTTTTTT. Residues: CASSPRTVGGRAGELFF.

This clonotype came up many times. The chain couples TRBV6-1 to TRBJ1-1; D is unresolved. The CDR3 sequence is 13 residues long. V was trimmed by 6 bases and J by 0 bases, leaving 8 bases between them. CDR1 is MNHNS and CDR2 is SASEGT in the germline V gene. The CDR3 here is CASRTAVNTEAFF. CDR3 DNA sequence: TGTGCCAGCAGAACCGCAGTGAACACTGAAGCTTTCTTT.

CDR3 DNA: TGTGCCAGCAGCCAATTTCGGACAGGGAGGGACACTGAAGCTTTCTTT. It specifies CASSQFRTGRDTEAFF. V is TRBV4-2 and J is TRBJ1-1, with 8 bases that match TRBD1. CDR1 is LGHNA and CDR2 is YNFKEQ in the germline V gene. This CDR3 has 16 residues. The J segment lost 3 bases and the V segment lost 2 bases, leaving 8 bases of the junction unmatched.

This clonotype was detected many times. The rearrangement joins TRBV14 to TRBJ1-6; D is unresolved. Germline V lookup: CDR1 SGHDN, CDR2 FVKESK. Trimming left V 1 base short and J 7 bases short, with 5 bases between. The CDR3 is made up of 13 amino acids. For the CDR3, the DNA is TGTGCCAGCAGCCAAGCCCCCAATTCACCCCTCCACTTT. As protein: CASSQAPNSPLHF.

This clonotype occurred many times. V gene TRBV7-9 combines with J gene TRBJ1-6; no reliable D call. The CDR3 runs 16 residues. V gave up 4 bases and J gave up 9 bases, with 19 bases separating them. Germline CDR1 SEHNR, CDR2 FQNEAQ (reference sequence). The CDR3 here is CASSSSGGGFGSPLHF. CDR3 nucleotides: TGTGCCAGCAGCTCAAGTGGAGGAGGGTTTGGTTCACCCCTCCACTTT. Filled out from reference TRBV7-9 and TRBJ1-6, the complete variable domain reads DTGVSQNPRHKITKRGQNVTFRCDPISEHNRLYWYRQTLGQGPEFLTYFQNEAQLEKSRLLSDRFSAERPKGSFSTLEIQRTEQGDSAMYLCASSSSGGGFGSPLHFGNGTRLTVT.

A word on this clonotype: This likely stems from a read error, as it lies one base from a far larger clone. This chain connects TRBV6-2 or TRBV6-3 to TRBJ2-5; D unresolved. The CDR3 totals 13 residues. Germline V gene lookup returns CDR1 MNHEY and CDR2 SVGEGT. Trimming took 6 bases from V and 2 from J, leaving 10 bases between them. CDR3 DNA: TGTGCCAGCAGACTGCAGAGACAAGAGACCCAGTACTTC. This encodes CASRLQRQETQYF.

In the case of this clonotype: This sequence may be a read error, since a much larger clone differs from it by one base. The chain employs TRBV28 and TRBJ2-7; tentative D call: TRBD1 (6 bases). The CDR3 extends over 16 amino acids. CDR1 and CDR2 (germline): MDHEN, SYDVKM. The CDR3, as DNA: TGTGCCAGCACAGGTGTCGGGCAGGGGCCCTCCTACGAGCAGCACTTC. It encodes CASTGVGQGPSYEQHF. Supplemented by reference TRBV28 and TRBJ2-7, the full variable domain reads DVKVTQSSRYLVKRTGEKVFLECVQDMDHENMFWYRQDPGLGLRLIYFSYDVKMKEKGDIPEGYSVSREKKERFSLILESASTNQTSMYLCASTGVGQGPSYEQHFGPGTRLTVT.

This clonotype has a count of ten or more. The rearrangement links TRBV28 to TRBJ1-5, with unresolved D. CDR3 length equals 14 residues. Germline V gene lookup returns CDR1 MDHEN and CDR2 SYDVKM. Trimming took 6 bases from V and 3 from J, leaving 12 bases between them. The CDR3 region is CASSPGQVNQPQHF. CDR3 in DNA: TGTGCCAGCAGCCCCGGCCAGGTCAATCAGCCCCAGCATTTT.

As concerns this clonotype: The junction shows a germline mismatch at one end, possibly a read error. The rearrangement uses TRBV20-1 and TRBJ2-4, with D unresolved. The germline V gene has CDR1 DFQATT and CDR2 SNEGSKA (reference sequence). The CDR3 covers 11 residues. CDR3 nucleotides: TGCAGTGCTACCAGACTCACTCGGCTGTTCTTC. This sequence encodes CSATRLTRLFF.

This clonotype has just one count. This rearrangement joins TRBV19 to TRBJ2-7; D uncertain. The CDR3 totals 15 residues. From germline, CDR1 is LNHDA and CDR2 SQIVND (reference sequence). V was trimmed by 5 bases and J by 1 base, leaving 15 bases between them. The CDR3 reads CASSQFPTLSYEQYF. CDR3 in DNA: TGTGCCAGTAGTCAATTCCCGACACTTTCCTACGAGCAGTACTTC. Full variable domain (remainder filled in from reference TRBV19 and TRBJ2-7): DGGITQSPKYLFRKEGQNVTLSCEQNLNHDAMYWYRQDPGQGLRLIYYSQIVNDFQKGDIAEGYSVSREKKESFPLTVTSAQKNPTAFYLCASSQFPTLSYEQYFGPGTRLTVT.

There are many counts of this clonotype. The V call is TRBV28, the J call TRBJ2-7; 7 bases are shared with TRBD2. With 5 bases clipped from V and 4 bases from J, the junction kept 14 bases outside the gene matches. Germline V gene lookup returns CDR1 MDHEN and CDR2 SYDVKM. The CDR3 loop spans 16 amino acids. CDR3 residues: CASSPSGRGVRYEQYF. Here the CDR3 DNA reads TGTGCCAGCAGTCCGTCGGGGAGGGGCGTCAGATACGAGCAGTACTTC.

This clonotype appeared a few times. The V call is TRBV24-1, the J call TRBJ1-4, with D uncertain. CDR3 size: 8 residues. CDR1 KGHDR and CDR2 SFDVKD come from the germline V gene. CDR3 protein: CAREKLFF. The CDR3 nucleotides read TGTGCACGTGAAAAACTGTTTTTT.

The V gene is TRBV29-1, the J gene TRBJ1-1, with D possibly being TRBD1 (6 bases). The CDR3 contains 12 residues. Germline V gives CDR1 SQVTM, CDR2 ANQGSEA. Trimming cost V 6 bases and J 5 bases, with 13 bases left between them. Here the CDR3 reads CSVRRGGTEAFF. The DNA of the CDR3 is TGCAGCGTGCGGAGGGGGGGAACTGAAGCTTTCTTT.